This T cell receptor beta chain was sequenced during a study of OX40 agonist ivuxolimab in advanced cancers. About the research overall: Given to patients was ivuxolimab, an agonistic anti-OX40 (CD134) antibody.

Study-wide results and limits: There were also nonresponders showing low normalized T-cell clonal expansion. Dosing at 0.1 to 3.0 mg/kg was accompanied by clonal expansion of CD4+ and CD8+ blood T cells by week 6.

Autoimmune disease history or systemic immunosuppression disqualified patients. Germline values: CDR1 MNHNS, CDR2 SASEGT. CDR3 size: 17 residues. The V gene lost 3 bases and the J gene lost 2 bases, with 17 bases spanning the gap. Note on this clone: The antigen is not known.

Repertoires were generated with immunoSEQ multiplex PCR, while TCRdb's copy carries only in-frame clones and drops some. The profile shows about 60,000 clones, around 83% of them singletons. Source: CD4+ or CD8+ T cells sorted from blood, taken in a trial of the OX40 agonist ivuxolimab. The chain joins TRBV6-1 to TRBJ1-3; D unresolved. The TCR was taken from an adult with an advanced solid tumor such as melanoma, head and neck, liver or kidney cancer. The CDR3 DNA follows: TGTGCCAGCAGTGAGGGCAGTTTAAAGAAGGCTGGAAACACCATATATTTT. It specifies CASSEGSLKKAGNTIYF.